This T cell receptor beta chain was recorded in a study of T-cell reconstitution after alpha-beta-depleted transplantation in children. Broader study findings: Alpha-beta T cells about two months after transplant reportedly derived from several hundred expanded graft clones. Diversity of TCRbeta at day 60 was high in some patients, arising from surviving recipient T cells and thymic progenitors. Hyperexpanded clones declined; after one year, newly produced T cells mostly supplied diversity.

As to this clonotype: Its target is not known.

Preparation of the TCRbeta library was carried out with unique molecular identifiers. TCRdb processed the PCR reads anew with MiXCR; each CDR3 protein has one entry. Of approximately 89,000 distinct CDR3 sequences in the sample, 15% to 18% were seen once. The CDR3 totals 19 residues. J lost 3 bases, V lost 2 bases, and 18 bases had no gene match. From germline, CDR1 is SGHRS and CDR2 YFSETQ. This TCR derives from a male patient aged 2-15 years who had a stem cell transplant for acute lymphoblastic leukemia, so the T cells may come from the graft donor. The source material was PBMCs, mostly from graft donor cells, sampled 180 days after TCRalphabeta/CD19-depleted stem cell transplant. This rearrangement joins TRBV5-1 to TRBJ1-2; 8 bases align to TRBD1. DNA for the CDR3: TGCGCCAGCAGCTTTACTTGGTCTAGCCGGACAGGGCTAGACTATGGCTACACCTTC. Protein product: CASSFTWSSRTGLDYGYTF.